Following are 24 T cell receptor beta chains from one sample sequenced in a study of CD8+CD57+ T cells in acquired aplastic anemia. Genomic DNA was employed as the template in profiling TCR beta VDJ and CDR3. A single record per CDR3 protein comes from TCRdb applying MiXCR to the reads. The sample consists of under 200,000 distinct CDR3 sequences, around 60% of them appearing once. Sequencing was carried out using sorted CD4+, CD8+, or CD8+CD57+ T cells (not recorded which) from PBMCs. Every receptor here comes from a human donor in good health.

The genes are TRBV7-2 and TRBJ1-1; D remains unclear. Trimming stripped 5 bases from V and 6 bases from J, with 13 bases between. This CDR3 is 13 amino acids long. CDR1 and CDR2 from the germline V gene are SGHTA and FQGNSA. DNA for the CDR3: TGTGCCAGCAGCCCTTGGGAAGGCTCTGAAGCTTTCTTT. As protein: CASSPWEGSEAFF.

This clonotype was recorded at least ten times. The V and J genes are TRBV9 and TRBJ2-1, with 7 bases that match TRBD2. Germline assignment: CDR1 SGDLS and CDR2 YYNGEE. Unmatched junction bases numbered 5, after V lost 8 bases and J lost 3 bases. This CDR3 contains 13 residues. The CDR3 coding sequence is TGTGCCAGTTCAGGCGGGAGCTACAATGAGCAGTTCTTC. This encodes CASSGGSYNEQFF.

This clonotype was counted ten times or more. The CDR3 DNA reads as TGTGCCAGCAGCACGACAGTCTACAATGAGCAGTTCTTC. This sequence encodes CASSTTVYNEQFF. This sequence joins TRBV5-6 and TRBJ2-1; the D gene is possibly TRBD1 (5 bases). CDR1 SGHDT and CDR2 YYEEEE come from the germline V gene. The V gene lost 4 bases and the J gene lost 3 bases, with 8 bases spanning the gap. There are 13 residues in the CDR3.

V and J are TRBV7-8 and TRBJ2-7, with D perhaps TRBD1 (6 bases). With 1 base removed from V and 5 bases from J, the gap between germline ends came to 12 bases. Germline V gene lookup returns CDR1 SGHVS and CDR2 FQNEAQ. This CDR3 is built from 14 residues. The CDR3 here is CASSLGRGSHEQYF. CDR3 nucleotide sequence: TGTGCCAGCAGCTTAGGCAGGGGTTCCCACGAGCAGTACTTC.

The rearrangement links TRBV6-5 to TRBJ1-2; D is unresolved. The length of the CDR3 is 12 residues. V was trimmed by 6 bases and J by 2 bases, leaving 7 bases between them. Germline V gives CDR1 MNHEY, CDR2 SVGAGI. In nucleotides, the CDR3 is TGTGCCAGCAGCAAACTAAACTATGGCTACACCTTC. Residues: CASSKLNYGYTF.

The chain joins TRBV20-1 to TRBJ2-7; no firm D call. This CDR3 is 12 amino acids long. The V and J ends lost 3 bases and 1 base respectively, with 7 bases between them. Germline CDR1 DFQATT, CDR2 SNEGSKA (reference sequence). CDR3 nucleotides: TGCAGTGCTAGTGTGCTTTCCTACGAGCAGTACTTC. Translated, it gives CSASVLSYEQYF.

This clonotype occurred a few times. As DNA, the CDR3 is TGTGCCAGCAGCTTAGAGAGAGGCGAGCAGTACTTC. Its protein product is CASSLERGEQYF. The genes are TRBV7-9 and TRBJ2-7; D is undetermined. The CDR3 sequence is 12 residues long. The V gene's germline CDR1 is SEHNR and CDR2 FQNEAQ (reference sequence). The V gene lost 1 base and the J gene lost 6 bases, with 7 bases spanning the gap.

This chain joins TRBV2 and TRBJ1-1; D gene uncertain. Germline CDR1 SNHLY, CDR2 FYNNEI. The CDR3 consists of 13 residues. The germline V and J ends were trimmed by 6 bases and 4 bases, with 12 bases remaining between them. CDR3 in amino acids: CASRSWVCTEAFF. CDR3 DNA: TGTGCCAGCAGATCATGGGTTTGCACTGAAGCTTTCTTT.

The rearrangement uses TRBV29-1 and TRBJ2-3; D is perhaps TRBD1 (6 bases). V was trimmed by 3 bases and J by 1 base, leaving 11 bases between them. This CDR3 contains 14 residues. Germline V gives CDR1 SQVTM, CDR2 ANQGSEA. As DNA, the CDR3 is TGCAGCGTTGACCAGGGGTTCGGCACAGATACGCAGTATTTT. Its protein product is CSVDQGFGTDTQYF.

This chain connects TRBV5-1 to TRBJ2-3; TRBD1 might be the D (5 bases). V lost 5 bases, J lost 6 bases, and 13 bases lay in between. CDR3 size: 13 residues. Germline CDR1 SGHRS, CDR2 YFSETQ. CDR3 nucleotide sequence: TGCGCCAGCAGATATCAGGGTTTTGATACGCAGTATTTT. Its translation is CASRYQGFDTQYF. Drawing the rest from reference TRBV5-1 and TRBJ2-3, the complete variable domain is KAGVTQTPRYLIKTRGQQVTLSCSPISGHRSVSWYQQTPGQGLQFLFEYFSETQRNKGNFPGRFSGRQFSNSRSEMNVSTLELGDSALYLCASRYQGFDTQYFGPGTRLTVL.

Concerning this clonotype itself: It may be a read error: a sequence one base away is much more abundant. The CDR3 bases are TGTGCCGGTAGTATACTTCCGGGACAGCGTCCGGGCTACACCTTC. The encoded protein is CAGSILPGQRPGYTF. The gene calls are TRBV19 and TRBJ1-2; 7 nucleotides line up with TRBD1. The CDR3 covers 15 residues. CDR1 is LNHDA, CDR2 SQIVND, per germline (reference sequence).

This chain connects TRBV27 to TRBJ1-5; no clear D. The length of the CDR3 is 13 residues. CDR1 is MNHEY and CDR2 is SMNVEV in the germline V gene (reference sequence). Trimming cost V 3 bases and J 7 bases, with 10 bases left between them. CDR3 bases: TGTGCCAGCAGTTTGGCGAATGGACAGCCCCAGCATTTT. Encoded protein: CASSLANGQPQHF.

The chain uses TRBV7-4 and TRBJ2-5, with TRBD2 matching 7 bases. The germline V gene has CDR1 SGHVT and CDR2 SQSDAQ. This CDR3 has 13 residues. After removal of 5 bases from V and 0 bases from J, the junction contained 0 bases not matched to a gene. CDR3 loop: CASSRGDQETQYF. The CDR3, as DNA: TGTGCCAGCAGCCGGGGGGACCAAGAGACCCAGTACTTC.

This clonotype was seen ten or more times. The rearrangement uses TRBV4-2 and TRBJ1-2, with D unclear. CDR1 is LGHNA, CDR2 YNFKEQ, per germline. The germline V and J ends were trimmed by 6 bases and 4 bases, with 12 bases remaining between them. CDR3 length equals 13 residues. In nucleotides, the CDR3 is TGTGCCAGCAGTCCCCCCCGGGGCTATGGCTACACCTTC. Translated, it gives CASSPPRGYGYTF.

CDR3 coding DNA: TGTGCCAGCAGCTCTAATGGACTAGCGGGAAGAAGTGAGCAGTTCTTC. This gives the protein CASSSNGLAGRSEQFF. This sequence joins TRBV7-9 and TRBJ2-1, with 12 nucleotides matching TRBD2. The CDR3 totals 16 residues. CDR1 SEHNR and CDR2 FQNEAQ come from the germline V gene (reference sequence). Trimming cost V 4 bases and J 9 bases; bases outside gene matches: 10.

The rearrangement links TRBV20-1 to TRBJ1-1, with D hard to call. The CDR3 runs 12 residues. Per germline, CDR1 DFQATT and CDR2 SNEGSKA (reference sequence). The germline V and J ends were trimmed by 0 bases and 8 bases, with 10 bases remaining between them. CDR3 sequence: CSARDIGLEAFF. CDR3 DNA sequence: TGCAGTGCTAGAGATATTGGATTGGAAGCTTTCTTT.

The DNA for the CDR3 is TGTGCCAGCAGCCAAGAAGGAGGGACAGGGCGAGAGACCCAGTACTTC. This sequence encodes CASSQEGGTGRETQYF. V is TRBV4-2 and J is TRBJ2-5, with 9 bases that match TRBD1. Germline-derived CDR1 and CDR2 are LGHNA and YNFKEQ. With 0 bases clipped from V and 4 bases from J, the junction kept 6 bases outside the gene matches. The CDR3 contains 16 residues.

This clonotype was detected many times. The chain uses TRBV14 and TRBJ2-7, with D maybe TRBD2 (6 bases). CDR3 length equals 13 residues. Per the germline V gene, CDR1 is SGHDN and CDR2 is FVKESK. Trimming pared 1 base from V and 6 bases from J, leaving 10 bases between. In nucleotides, the CDR3 is TGTGCCAGCAGCCAAGGACTAGTCTCCGAGCAGTACTTC. This gives the protein CASSQGLVSEQYF.

This chain connects TRBV24-1 to TRBJ1-6; TRBD1 agrees at 10 bases. V shed 1 base and J 6 bases; nucleotides not matched to a gene: 5. The germline V gene encodes CDR1 KGHDR and CDR2 SFDVKD. This CDR3 has 17 residues. The CDR3 spells CATSDFSRDRGNSPLHF. The DNA of the CDR3 is TGTGCCACCAGTGATTTCTCCCGGGACAGGGGTAATTCACCCCTCCACTTT.

The rearrangement uses TRBV20-1 and TRBJ2-7, with 10 positions matching TRBD2. Germline assignment: CDR1 DFQATT and CDR2 SNEGSKA (reference sequence). This CDR3 contains 15 residues. J gave up 9 bases and V 0 bases, and 11 bases lay outside the gene matches. The CDR3 spells CSARDMRVAGGPQYF. DNA of the CDR3: TGCAGTGCTAGAGATATGAGGGTAGCGGGGGGCCCGCAGTACTTC.

Many counts were recorded for this clonotype. Germline and junction disagree at one end, which may indicate a read error. Here the CDR3 reads CASSLGTEAFF. CDR3 nucleotide sequence: TGTGCCAGCAGTCTCGGGACCGAAGCTTTCTTT. The chain uses TRBV5-1 and TRBJ1-1, with D tentatively TRBD1 (5 bases). The germline V gene encodes CDR1 SGHRS and CDR2 YFSETQ. The CDR3 is 11 amino acids.

In its sample, this clonotype was seen many times. V is TRBV6-5 and J is TRBJ2-5; 15 bases line up with TRBD2. The CDR3 is 17 amino acids. Germline V gene sequence: CDR1 MNHEY, CDR2 SVGAGI. J gave up 5 bases and V 4 bases, and 8 bases lay outside the gene matches. The CDR3 sequence: CASSFPGLAGGPETQYF. The CDR3 DNA is TGTGCCAGCAGTTTTCCCGGACTAGCGGGAGGGCCTGAGACCCAGTACTTC.

On this clonotype itself: The junction shows a germline mismatch at one end, possibly a read error. V and J are TRBV24-1 and TRBJ2-7, with 9 bases that match TRBD2. CDR3 length: 15 residues. Germline CDR1 reads KGHDR; CDR2 reads SFDVKD. The CDR3 reads CATSDPTSGSYEQHF. The DNA for the CDR3 is TGTGCCACCAGTGACCCGACTAGCGGCTCCTACGAGCAGCACTTC.

The V gene is TRBV7-2, the J gene TRBJ1-5; no clear D gene. The CDR3 has 13 amino acids. Deletions cut 5 bases from V and 7 bases from J, with 12 bases between. Germline values: CDR1 SGHTA, CDR2 FQGNSA. The DNA for the CDR3 is TGTGCCAGCAGCCTCCAGGACGGACAGCCCCAGCATTTT. This codes for CASSLQDGQPQHF.